The clone carrying this TCR beta chain was seen once. V dropped 3 bases and J dropped 0 bases, with 15 bases sitting between them. The CDR3 loop spans 17 amino acids. The germline V gene encodes CDR1 KGHSH and CDR2 LQKENI. This entry comes from a study of shared clonotypes between healthy human individuals. Generated by immunoSEQ multiplex PCR, the TCRdb table keeps only in-frame clones and is missing some. The sample consists of millions of clones, just over 90% of them appearing once. This receptor was obtained from a man aged 18 to 29 in good health. Material for sequencing was naive CD4+ T cells sorted from blood. The subset: CD45RA+ positively selected. This sequence joins TRBV18 and TRBJ1-5; D not certain. The DNA for the CDR3 is TGTGCCAGCTCACCCCTCAGCCGGGTGGGTAGCAATCAGCCCCAGCATTTT. Amino acids: CASSPLSRVGSNQPQHF.